This T cell receptor (beta chain) was retrieved from a study of T cell repertoires in cytomegalovirus infection. Background on the study: Selection of CMV epitopes for the study included recently identified HLA-C-restricted and well-studied HLA-B-restricted ones.

A single record per CDR3 protein comes from TCRdb applying MiXCR to the reads. This sample has 550,000 to 850,000 distinct CDR3 sequences, with roughly 30% found just once. This clonotype has a count of ten or more. Its target is unknown. Study-level results: HLA-C-restricted, CMV-specific TCR beta clonotypes were dominant ex vivo. Summed public TCR beta family frequency identified CMV carriers bearing the relevant HLA.

This receptor was obtained from a human donor in good health (CMV status not recorded). Some clones in this sample may be carry-over from other donors' samples. The material sequenced was cultured PBMCs, taken from culture after CMV antigen stimulation.

The CDR3 sequence is CASTRDQGMNTEAFF. The CDR3 nucleotides are TGTGCCAGCACCCGGGACCAGGGAATGAACACTGAAGCTTTCTTT. The rearrangement joins TRBV12-3 or TRBV12-4 to TRBJ1-1; D may be TRBD1 (5 bases). This CDR3 comprises 15 residues. V lost 7 bases and J 0 bases, leaving 15 bases between the germline ends.